This T cell receptor (beta chain) was captured by sequencing in a study of CD8 T cells in ankylosing spondylitis. A remark on this clonotype: Its antigen is currently unknown.

Study-wide points: Disease-linked clones, CD8+, were relatively rare in peripheral blood. Clones linked to disease were reported to show significant enrichment in matched ankylosing spondylitis synovial fluid. Previously reported in reactive arthritis synovial fluid and blood were some of the motif variants.

A single record per CDR3 protein comes from TCRdb applying MiXCR to the 5' RACE reads. In the table there are hundreds of thousands of distinct CDR3 sequences, under 35% of which are singletons. The CDR3 is 15 amino acids. Trimming removed 3 bases at V and 7 bases at J, with 16 bases between. Germline loops: CDR1 LNHNV, CDR2 YYDKDF (reference sequence). The clonotype comes from a male donor with ankylosing spondylitis or in good health (not recorded which). The gene calls are TRBV15 and TRBJ2-4; possible D gene TRBD1, 6 bases. What was sequenced was blood, either unsorted or a sorted T cell fraction (not recorded which). CDR3 region: CATSRTWGQGNIQYF. For the CDR3, the DNA is TGTGCCACCAGCAGGACGTGGGGGCAGGGGAACATTCAGTACTTC.